These 9 T cell receptor beta chains originate from one sample sequenced in a study of T cells after yellow fever vaccination. TCRdb itself ran the 5' RACE reads through MiXCR, one entry per CDR3 protein. The sample lists about 96,000 distinct CDR3 sequences; approximately 8.4% were seen once. Sequenced here: CD8+ T cells not binding an NS4B(214-222) dextramer, sorted from PBMCs, sampled roughly 15 days after the first yellow fever vaccination. The receptors stem from a man between 18 and 35 years old who received the YFV17D yellow fever vaccine.

In its sample, this clonotype was seen a few times. The V and J genes are TRBV7-9 and TRBJ1-2; D call uncertain. Germline loops: CDR1 SEHNR, CDR2 FQNEAQ (reference sequence). V dropped 1 base and J dropped 2 bases, with 14 bases sitting between them. The CDR3 sequence is 16 residues long. The CDR3 bases are TGTGCCAGCAGCTTAGAAGAAGGGCGGAACAACTATGGCTACACCTTC. It yields the protein CASSLEEGRNNYGYTF.

This clonotype was seen more than once but under ten times. The chain recombines TRBV2 with TRBJ2-1; D is tentatively TRBD1 or TRBD2 (6 bases each). This CDR3 region has 14 residues. V lost 1 base, J lost 6 bases, and 10 bases lay in between. Germline V gene data show CDR1 as SNHLY and CDR2 as FYNNEI. CDR3: CASSEDRGLNEQFF. In nucleotides, the CDR3 is TGTGCCAGCAGTGAAGACCGGGGGCTCAATGAGCAGTTCTTC.

V is TRBV6-1 and J is TRBJ1-2; D gene uncertain. The CDR3 has 13 amino acids. Trimming removed 1 base from V and 3 bases from J, with 6 bases in between. The germline CDR1 and CDR2 sequences are MNHNS and SASEGT. Here the CDR3 DNA reads TGTGCCAGCAGTGAAGGGAGCTACTATGGCTACACCTTC. This sequence encodes CASSEGSYYGYTF.

The gene calls are TRBV11-2 and TRBJ2-3; unclear D gene. Trimming left V 5 bases short and J 7 bases short, with 4 bases between. CDR3 length equals 10 residues. CDR1 SGHAT and CDR2 FQNNGV come from the germline V gene. The CDR3 protein is CASSLNTQYF. The CDR3, as DNA: TGTGCCAGCAGCCTGAATACGCAGTATTTT.

This clonotype came up many times. J is TRBJ2-7 and V is TRBV7-8; 7 bases fit TRBD1. The CDR3 length is 13 residues. CDR1 and CDR2 (germline): SGHVS, FQNEAQ. Trimming removed 5 bases from V and 3 bases from J; junction bases left unmatched: 4. CDR3 nucleotide sequence: TGTGCCAGCAGCGCAAGGACAGGCTACGAGCAGTACGTC. This translates into CASSARTGYEQYV.

Only a few counts were recorded for this clonotype. V usage is TRBV2 and J usage is TRBJ2-3; D not resolved. The CDR3 consists of 14 residues. Germline V CDR1 and CDR2: SNHLY, FYNNEI. Trimming took off 2 bases at V and 3 bases at J, with 9 bases between the two ends. This CDR3 reads CASSEPGQTDTQYF. CDR3 sequence (DNA): TGTGCCAGCAGTGAACCCGGCCAAACAGATACGCAGTATTTT.

CDR3 sequence: CASSRDGLATEAFF. In nucleotides, the CDR3 is TGTGCCAGCAGCCGGGACGGGCTTGCCACTGAAGCTTTCTTT. The chain combines TRBV6-2 or TRBV6-3 with TRBJ1-1; D is possibly TRBD1 (5 bases). Germline CDR1 MNHEY, CDR2 SVGEGT. The CDR3 has 14 amino acids. The V end lost 6 bases, the J end lost 4 bases, and 15 bases lay between the germline ends.

There are many counts of this clonotype. The chain has TRBV4-1 and TRBJ1-3, with no clear D. V lost 0 bases, J lost 0 bases, and 6 bases lay in between. Germline V gene data show CDR1 as MGHRA and CDR2 as YSYEKL. There are 15 residues in the CDR3. CDR3 bases: TGCGCCAGCAGCCAAGATCGTGGCTCTGGAAACACCATATATTTT. It is translated as CASSQDRGSGNTIYF.

V and J are TRBV7-2 and TRBJ2-7; D gene uncertain. Trimming removed 1 base from V and 6 bases from J, with 16 bases in between. This CDR3 is 15 amino acids long. The V gene's germline CDR1 is SGHTA and CDR2 FQGNSA. The CDR3 DNA reads as TGTGCCAGCAGCTTAGGTTTTGGTCCCCCCGCCGAGCAGTACGTC. Translation: CASSLGFGPPAEQYV.